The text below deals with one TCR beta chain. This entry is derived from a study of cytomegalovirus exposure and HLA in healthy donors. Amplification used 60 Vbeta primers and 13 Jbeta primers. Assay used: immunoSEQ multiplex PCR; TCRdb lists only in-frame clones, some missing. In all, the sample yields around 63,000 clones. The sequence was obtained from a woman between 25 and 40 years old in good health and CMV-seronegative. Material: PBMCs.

CDR3 DNA sequence: TGTGCCAGCAGCTTCCGGGACAGCGAATTGAACACTGAAGCTTTCTTT. Its protein is CASSFRDSELNTEAFF. The rearrangement uses TRBV12-1 and TRBJ1-1; TRBD1 is taken as the D call from the table, unchecked against the DNA. TRBV12-1 represents a pseudogene. CDR3 length equals 16 residues.